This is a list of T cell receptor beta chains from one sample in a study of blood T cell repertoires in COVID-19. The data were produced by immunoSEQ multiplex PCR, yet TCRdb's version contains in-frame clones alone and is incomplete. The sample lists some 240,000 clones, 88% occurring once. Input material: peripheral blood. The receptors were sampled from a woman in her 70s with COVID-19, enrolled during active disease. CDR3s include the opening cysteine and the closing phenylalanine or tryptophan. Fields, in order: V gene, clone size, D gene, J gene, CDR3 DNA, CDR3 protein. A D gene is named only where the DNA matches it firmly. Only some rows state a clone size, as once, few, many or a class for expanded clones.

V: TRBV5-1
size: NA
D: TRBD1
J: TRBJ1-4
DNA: TGCGCCAGCAGCGGTCAGGGGGCGGATGAAAAACTGTTTTTT
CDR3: CASSGQGADEKLFF

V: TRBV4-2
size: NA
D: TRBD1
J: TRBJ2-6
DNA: TGTGCCAGCAGCCAAGTGGCCGGGACAGGTAGCTCTGGGGCCAACGTCCTGACTTTC
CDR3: CASSQVAGTGSSGANVLTF

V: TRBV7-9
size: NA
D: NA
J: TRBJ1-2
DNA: TGTGCCAGCAGCTTATTTCGGCAGGGGACGGTTGGCTACACCTTC
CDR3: CASSLFRQGTVGYTF

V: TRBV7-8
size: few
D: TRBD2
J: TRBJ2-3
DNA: TGTGCCAGCAGCCCTGGGGGACTAGCGGGACCTAGCACAGATACGCAGTATTTT
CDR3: CASSPGGLAGPSTDTQYF

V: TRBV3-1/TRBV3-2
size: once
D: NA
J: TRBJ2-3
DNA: TGTGCCAGCAGACTACAGGCTATTGCAACAGATACGCAGTATTTT
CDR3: CASRLQAIATDTQYF

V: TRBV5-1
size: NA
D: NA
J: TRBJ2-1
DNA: TGCGCCAGCAGCGGAGGACCCTACAATGAGCAGTTCTTC
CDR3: CASSGGPYNEQFF

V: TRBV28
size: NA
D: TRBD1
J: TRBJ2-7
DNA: TGTGCCAGCAGTCAACCGGGACAGGATAGTCCCGAGCAGTACTTC
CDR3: CASSQPGQDSPEQYF

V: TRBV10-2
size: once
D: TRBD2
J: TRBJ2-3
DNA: TGCGCCAGCAGTGAGTCGGCAGGTATAGCGGGAACTACAGATACGCAGTATTTT
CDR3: CASSESAGIAGTTDTQYF

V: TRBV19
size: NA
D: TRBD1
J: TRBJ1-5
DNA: TGTGCCAGTAGTAGGGGGGGACAGGGGAGCAATCAGCCCCAGCATTTT
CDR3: CASSRGGQGSNQPQHF

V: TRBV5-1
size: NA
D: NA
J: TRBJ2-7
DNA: TGCGCCAGCAGCTTGGGAACAGGGAGTTCCTACGAGCAGTACTTC
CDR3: CASSLGTGSSYEQYF

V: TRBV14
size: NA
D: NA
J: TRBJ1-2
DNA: TGTGCCAGCAGCCACCACAAGAACTATGGCTACACCTTC
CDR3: CASSHHKNYGYTF

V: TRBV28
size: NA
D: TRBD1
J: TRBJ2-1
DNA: TGTGCCAGCAGTCGGACAGGGGGGACCTACAATGAGCAGTTCTTC
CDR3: CASSRTGGTYNEQFF

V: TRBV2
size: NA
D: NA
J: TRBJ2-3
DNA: TGTGCCAGCAGTGAATGGACGGGACAAGATACGCAGTATTTT
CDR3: CASSEWTGQDTQYF

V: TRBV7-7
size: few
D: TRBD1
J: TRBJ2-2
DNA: TGTGCTAGCAGCCGGACCGGGACAGGGGTCACCGGGGAGCTGTTTTTT
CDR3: CASSRTGTGVTGELFF

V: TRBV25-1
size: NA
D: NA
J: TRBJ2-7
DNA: TGTGCCAGCAGTCAGGACATTGGGGGGACCAGCTCCTACGAGCAGTACTTC
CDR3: CASSQDIGGTSSYEQYF

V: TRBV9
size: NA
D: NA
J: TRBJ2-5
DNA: TGTGCCAGCAGCGAGGGGGTGGAGCTTCAAGAGACCCAGTACTTC
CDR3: CASSEGVELQETQYF

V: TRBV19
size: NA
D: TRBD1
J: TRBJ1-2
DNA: TGTGCCAGTAGAATCCCCGGGACAGGGGAACCCTACACCTTC
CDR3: CASRIPGTGEPYTF

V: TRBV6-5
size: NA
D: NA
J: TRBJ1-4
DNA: TGTGCCAGCAGTCCAGGGACTGGGGATGAAAAACTGTTTTTT
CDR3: CASSPGTGDEKLFF

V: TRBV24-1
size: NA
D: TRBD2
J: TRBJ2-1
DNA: TGTGCCACCAGTGAGCCTGGACTAGCGAACAATGAGCAGTTCTTC
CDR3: CATSEPGLANNEQFF

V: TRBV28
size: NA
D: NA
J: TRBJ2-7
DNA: TGTGCCAGCAGCCCACATCAGGGGTTCGAGCAGTACTTC
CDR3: CASSPHQGFEQYF

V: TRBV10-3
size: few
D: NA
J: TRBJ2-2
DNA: TGTGCCATCAGTGAAGACAGAAACACCGGGGAGCTGTTTTTT
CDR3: CAISEDRNTGELFF

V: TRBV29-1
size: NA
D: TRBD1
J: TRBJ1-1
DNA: TGCAGCGGCGTAACAGGGGGGACTGAAGCTTTCTTT
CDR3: CSGVTGGTEAFF

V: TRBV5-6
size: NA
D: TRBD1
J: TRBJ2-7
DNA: TGTGCCAGCAGCCGACAGGGGGCTCTTTACGAGCAGTACTTC
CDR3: CASSRQGALYEQYF

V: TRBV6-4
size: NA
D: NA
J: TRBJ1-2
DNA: TGTGCCAGCAGTGACGTATCAGGGTTGGGTGGCTACACCTTC
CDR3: CASSDVSGLGGYTF

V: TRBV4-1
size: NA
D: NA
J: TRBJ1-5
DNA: TGCGCCAGCAGCCACCCGTCGAATCAGCCCCAGCATTTT
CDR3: CASSHPSNQPQHF

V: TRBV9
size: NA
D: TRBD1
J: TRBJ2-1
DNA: TGTGCCAGCAGCACACAGGGGGCCGAATCCTACAATGAGCAGTTCTTC
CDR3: CASSTQGAESYNEQFF

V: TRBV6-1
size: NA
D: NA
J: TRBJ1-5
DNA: TGTGCCAGCAGTGACAGGGGAAATCAGCCCCAGCATTTT
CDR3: CASSDRGNQPQHF

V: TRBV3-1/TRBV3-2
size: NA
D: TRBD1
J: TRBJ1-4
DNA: TGTGCCAGCAGCCAAGGACAGGGGGTTAGTGAAAAACTGTTTTTT
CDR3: CASSQGQGVSEKLFF

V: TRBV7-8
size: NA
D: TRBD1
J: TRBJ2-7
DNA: TGTGCCAGCAGCCGGACAGGCCAGCCCTCCTACGAGCAGTACTTC
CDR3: CASSRTGQPSYEQYF

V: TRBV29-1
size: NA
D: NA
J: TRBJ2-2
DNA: TGCAGCGCCGGGACATTCGCGAACACCGGGGAGCTGTTTTTT
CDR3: CSAGTFANTGELFF

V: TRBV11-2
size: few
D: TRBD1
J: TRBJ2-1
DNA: TGTGCCAGCAGCTGGGATTGGGGACAGGGGAGGCGGGAGCAGTTCTTC
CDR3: CASSWDWGQGRREQFF

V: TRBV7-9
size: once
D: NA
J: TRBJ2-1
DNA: TGTGCCAGCAAACAGGGATCCTACAATGAGCAGTTCTTC
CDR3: CASKQGSYNEQFF

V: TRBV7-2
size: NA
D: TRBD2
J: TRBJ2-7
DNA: TGTGCCAGCAGCCTATTAGCGGGAGGGCCCTACGAGCAGTACTTC
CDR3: CASSLLAGGPYEQYF

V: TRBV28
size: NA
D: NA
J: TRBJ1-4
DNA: TGTGCCAGCAGTACCGGACAGTTTAGGGCTAATGAAAAACTGTTTTTT
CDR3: CASSTGQFRANEKLFF

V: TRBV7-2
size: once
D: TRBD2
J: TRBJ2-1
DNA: TGTGCCAGCAGCTCAGGACTAGCGGGAGCGGGTGAGCAGTTCTTC
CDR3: CASSSGLAGAGEQFF

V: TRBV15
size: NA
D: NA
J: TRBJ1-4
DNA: TGTGCCACCAGCAGAGATGTCCAGGGAGGTAATGAAAAACTGTTTTTT
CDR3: CATSRDVQGGNEKLFF

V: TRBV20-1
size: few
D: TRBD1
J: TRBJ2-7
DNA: TGCAGTGCTAGTGCGACAGGGGCCTACGAGCAGTACTTC
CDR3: CSASATGAYEQYF

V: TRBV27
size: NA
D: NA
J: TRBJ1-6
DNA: TGTGCCAGCAGTTTAACATATAATTCACCCCTCCACTTT
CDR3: CASSLTYNSPLHF

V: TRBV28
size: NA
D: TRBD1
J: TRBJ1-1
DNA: TGTGCCAGTCAAGACAGGGTCATGAACACTGAAGCTTTCTTT
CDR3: CASQDRVMNTEAFF

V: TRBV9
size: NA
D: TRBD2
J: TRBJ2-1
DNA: TGTGCCAGCAGCGTAGGCCTAGCGGGAGTGAATGAGCAGTTCTTC
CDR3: CASSVGLAGVNEQFF

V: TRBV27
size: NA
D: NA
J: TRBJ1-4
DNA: TGTGCCAGCAGTCCCTCGACTTGGACAGAAACTAATGAAAAACTGTTTTTT
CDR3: CASSPSTWTETNEKLFF

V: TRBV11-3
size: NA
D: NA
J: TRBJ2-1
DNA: TGTGCCAGCAGCTTCCAGGGGCCGGGGTACGATGAGCAGTTCTTC
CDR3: CASSFQGPGYDEQFF

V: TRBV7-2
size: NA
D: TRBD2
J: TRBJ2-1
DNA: TGTGCCAGCAGCTTAGGTCGCGGGAGGGACAATGAGCAGTTCTTC
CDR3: CASSLGRGRDNEQFF

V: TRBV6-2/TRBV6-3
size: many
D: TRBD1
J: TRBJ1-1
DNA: TGTGCCAGCAGTACTCAGGACAGGGGGTTCATCATGAACACTGAAGCTTTCTTT
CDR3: CASSTQDRGFIMNTEAFF

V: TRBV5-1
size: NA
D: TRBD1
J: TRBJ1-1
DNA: TGCGCCAGCAGCGGGACAGGGGGCACTGAAGCTTTCTTT
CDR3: CASSGTGGTEAFF

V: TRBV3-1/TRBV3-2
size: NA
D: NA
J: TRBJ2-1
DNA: TGTGCCAGCAGCCAAGATCTTAATGAGCAGTTCTTC
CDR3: CASSQDLNEQFF

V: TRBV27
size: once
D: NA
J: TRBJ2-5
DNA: TGTGCCAGCAGCCCAAGGGGGAGGGGAGGGCAAGAGACCCAGTACTTC
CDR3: CASSPRGRGGQETQYF

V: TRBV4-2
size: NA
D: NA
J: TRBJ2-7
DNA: TGTGCCAGCAGCCCCATCGGACACCGCTACGAGCAGTACTTC
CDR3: CASSPIGHRYEQYF

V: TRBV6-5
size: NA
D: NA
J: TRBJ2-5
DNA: TGTGCCAGCTTCGAGTACCAAGAGACCCAGTACTTC
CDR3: CASFEYQETQYF

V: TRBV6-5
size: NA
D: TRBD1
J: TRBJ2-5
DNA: TGTGCCAGCAGTTACTCCCCCCGACAGGGGCGAGAGACCCAGTACTTC
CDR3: CASSYSPRQGRETQYF

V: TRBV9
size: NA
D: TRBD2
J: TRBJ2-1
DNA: TGTGCCAGCAGCGTAGCGGCTAGCGGGATCTACAATGAGCAGTTCTTC
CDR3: CASSVAASGIYNEQFF

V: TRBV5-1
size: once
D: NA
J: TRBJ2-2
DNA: TGCGCCAGCAGCCTGAACGGAGGGCCGGGGACCGGGGAGCTGTTTTTT
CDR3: CASSLNGGPGTGELFF